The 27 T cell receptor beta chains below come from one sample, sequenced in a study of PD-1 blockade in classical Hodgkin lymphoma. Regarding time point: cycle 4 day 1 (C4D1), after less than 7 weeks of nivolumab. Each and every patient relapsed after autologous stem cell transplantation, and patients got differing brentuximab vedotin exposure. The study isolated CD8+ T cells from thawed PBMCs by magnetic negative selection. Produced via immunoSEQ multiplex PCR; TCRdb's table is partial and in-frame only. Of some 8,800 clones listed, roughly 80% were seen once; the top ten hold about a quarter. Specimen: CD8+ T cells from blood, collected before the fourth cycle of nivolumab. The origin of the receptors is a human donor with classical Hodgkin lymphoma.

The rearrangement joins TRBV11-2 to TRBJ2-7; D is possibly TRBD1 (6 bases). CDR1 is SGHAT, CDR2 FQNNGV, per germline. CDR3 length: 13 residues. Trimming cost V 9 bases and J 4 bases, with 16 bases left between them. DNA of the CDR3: TGTGCCAGTTCCTCGGGACACCTTTACGAGCAGTACTTC. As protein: CASSSGHLYEQYF.

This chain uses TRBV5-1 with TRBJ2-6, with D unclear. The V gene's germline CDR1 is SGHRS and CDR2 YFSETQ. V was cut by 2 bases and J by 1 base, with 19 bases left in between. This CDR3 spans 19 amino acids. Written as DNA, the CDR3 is TGCGCCAGCAGCTTTCGGCGTACAGCGCTAGGATCTGGGGCCAACGTCCTGACTTTC. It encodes CASSFRRTALGSGANVLTF.

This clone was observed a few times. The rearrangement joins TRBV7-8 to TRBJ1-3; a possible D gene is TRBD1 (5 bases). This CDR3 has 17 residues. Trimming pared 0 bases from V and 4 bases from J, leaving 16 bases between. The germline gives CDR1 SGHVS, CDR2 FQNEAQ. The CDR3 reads CASSLAGLTMGGNTIYF. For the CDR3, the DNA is TGTGCCAGCAGCTTAGCGGGACTCACCATGGGAGGAAACACCATATATTTT.

The chain's CDR3 is CASSLVDRPNYGYTF. CDR3 nucleotide sequence: TGTGCCAGCAGCTTAGTGGACAGACCTAACTATGGCTACACCTTC. This chain uses TRBV7-9 with TRBJ1-2; D possibly corresponds to TRBD1 (6 bases). Germline CDR1 is SEHNR and CDR2 is FQNEAQ (reference sequence). The CDR3 has 15 amino acids. V was shortened by 1 base and J by 0 bases, with 9 bases between the two germline ends.

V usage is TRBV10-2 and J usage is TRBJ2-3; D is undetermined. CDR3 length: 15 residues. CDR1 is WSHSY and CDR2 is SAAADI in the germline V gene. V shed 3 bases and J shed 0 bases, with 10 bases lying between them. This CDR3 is CASSDGFTSTDTQYF. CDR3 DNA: TGCGCCAGCAGTGACGGTTTCACTAGCACAGATACGCAGTATTTT.

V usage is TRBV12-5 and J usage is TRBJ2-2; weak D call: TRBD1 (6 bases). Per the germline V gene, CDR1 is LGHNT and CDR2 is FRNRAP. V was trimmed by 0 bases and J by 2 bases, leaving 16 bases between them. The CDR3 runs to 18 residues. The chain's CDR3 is CASGLVNRVPLNTGELFF. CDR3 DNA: TGTGCTAGTGGTTTGGTAAACAGGGTCCCCCTCAACACCGGGGAGCTGTTTTTT.

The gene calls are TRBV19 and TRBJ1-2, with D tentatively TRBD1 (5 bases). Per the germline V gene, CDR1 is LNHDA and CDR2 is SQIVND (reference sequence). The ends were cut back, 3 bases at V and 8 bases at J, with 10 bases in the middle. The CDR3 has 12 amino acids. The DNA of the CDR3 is TGTGCCAGTAGTATTGGAGGGGTCGGCTACACCTTC. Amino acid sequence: CASSIGGVGYTF.

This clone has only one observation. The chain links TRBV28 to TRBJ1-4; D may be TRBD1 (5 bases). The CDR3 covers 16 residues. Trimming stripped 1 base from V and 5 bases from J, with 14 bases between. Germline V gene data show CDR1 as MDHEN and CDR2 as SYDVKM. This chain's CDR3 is CASSLFMSGTNEKLFF. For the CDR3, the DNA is TGTGCCAGCAGTTTATTCATGTCCGGGACGAATGAAAAACTGTTTTTT.

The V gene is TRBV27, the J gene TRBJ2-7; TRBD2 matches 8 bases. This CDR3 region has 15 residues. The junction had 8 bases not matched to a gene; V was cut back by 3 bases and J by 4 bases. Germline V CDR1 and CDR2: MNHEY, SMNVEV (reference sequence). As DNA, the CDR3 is TGTGCCAGCAGTTTGGGGCGGGGGGAACCGTACGAGCAGTACTTC. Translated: CASSLGRGEPYEQYF.

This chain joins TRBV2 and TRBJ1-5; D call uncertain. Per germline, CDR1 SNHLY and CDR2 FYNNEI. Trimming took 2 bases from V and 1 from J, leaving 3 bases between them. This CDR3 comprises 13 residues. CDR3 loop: CASSERSNQPQHF. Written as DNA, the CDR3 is TGTGCCAGCAGTGAACGGAGCAATCAGCCCCAGCATTTT.

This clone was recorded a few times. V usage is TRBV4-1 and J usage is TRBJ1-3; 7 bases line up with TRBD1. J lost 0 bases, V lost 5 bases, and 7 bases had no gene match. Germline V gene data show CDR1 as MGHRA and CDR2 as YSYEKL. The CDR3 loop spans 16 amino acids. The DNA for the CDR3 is TGCGCCAGCAGCTCAGGGGGGACAGCCTCTGGAAACACCATATATTTT. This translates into CASSSGGTASGNTIYF.

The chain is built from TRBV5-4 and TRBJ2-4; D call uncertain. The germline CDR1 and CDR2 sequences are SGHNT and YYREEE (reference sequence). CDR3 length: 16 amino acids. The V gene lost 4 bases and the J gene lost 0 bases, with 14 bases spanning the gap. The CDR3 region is CASSPPSGLAKNIQYF. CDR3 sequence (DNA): TGTGCCAGCAGCCCTCCATCTGGTCTAGCCAAAAACATTCAGTACTTC.

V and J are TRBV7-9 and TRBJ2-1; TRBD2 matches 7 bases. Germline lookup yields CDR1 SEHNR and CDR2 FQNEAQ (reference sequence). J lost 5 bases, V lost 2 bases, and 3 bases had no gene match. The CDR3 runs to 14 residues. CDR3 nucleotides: TGTGCCAGCAGCTTAAGGCTAGCGGACAATGAGCAGTTCTTC. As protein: CASSLRLADNEQFF.

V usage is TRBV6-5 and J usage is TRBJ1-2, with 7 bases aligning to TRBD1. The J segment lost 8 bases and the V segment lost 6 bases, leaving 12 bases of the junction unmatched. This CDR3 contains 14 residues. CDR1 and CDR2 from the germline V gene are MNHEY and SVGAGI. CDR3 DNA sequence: TGTGCCAGCAGGGCCCTGACAGGGCAGGGGGGCTACACCTTC. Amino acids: CASRALTGQGGYTF.

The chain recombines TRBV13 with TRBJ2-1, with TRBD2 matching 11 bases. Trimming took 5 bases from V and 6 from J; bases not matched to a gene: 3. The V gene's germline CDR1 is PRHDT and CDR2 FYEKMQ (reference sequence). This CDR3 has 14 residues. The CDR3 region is CASSRSGGVNEQFF. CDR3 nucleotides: TGTGCCAGCAGCCGTAGCGGGGGGGTCAATGAGCAGTTCTTC. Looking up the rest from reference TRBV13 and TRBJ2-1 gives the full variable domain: AAGVIQSPRHLIKEKRETATLKCYPIPRHDTVYWYQQGPGQDPQFLISFYEKMQSDKGSIPDRFSAQQFSDYHSELNMSSLELGDSALYFCASSRSGGVNEQFFGPGTRLTVL.

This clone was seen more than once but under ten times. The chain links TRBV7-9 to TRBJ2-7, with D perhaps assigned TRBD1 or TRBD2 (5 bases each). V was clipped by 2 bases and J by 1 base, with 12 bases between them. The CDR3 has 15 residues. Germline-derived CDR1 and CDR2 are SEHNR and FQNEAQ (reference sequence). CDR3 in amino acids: CASSLWDGDSYEQYF. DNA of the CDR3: TGTGCCAGCAGCTTATGGGACGGAGATTCCTACGAGCAGTACTTC.

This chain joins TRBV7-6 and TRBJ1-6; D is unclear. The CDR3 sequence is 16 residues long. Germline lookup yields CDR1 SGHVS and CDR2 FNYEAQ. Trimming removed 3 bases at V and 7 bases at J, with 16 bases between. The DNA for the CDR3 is TGTGCCAGCAGCTTTTATCGTGACCGGGAAAATTCACCCCTCCACTTT. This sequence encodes CASSFYRDRENSPLHF. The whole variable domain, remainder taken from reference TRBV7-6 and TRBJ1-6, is GAGVSQSPRYKVTKRGQDVALRCDPISGHVSLYWYRQALGQGPEFLTYFNYEAQQDKSGLPNDRFSAERPEGSISTLTIQRTEQRDSAMYRCASSFYRDRENSPLHFGNGTRLTVT.

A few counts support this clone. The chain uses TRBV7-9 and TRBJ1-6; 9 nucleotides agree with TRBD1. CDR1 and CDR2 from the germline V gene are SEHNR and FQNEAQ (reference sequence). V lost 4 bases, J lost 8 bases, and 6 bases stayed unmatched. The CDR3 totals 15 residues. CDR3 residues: CASSWDRERYSPLHF. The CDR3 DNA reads TGTGCCAGCAGCTGGGACAGGGAGAGATATTCACCCCTCCACTTT.

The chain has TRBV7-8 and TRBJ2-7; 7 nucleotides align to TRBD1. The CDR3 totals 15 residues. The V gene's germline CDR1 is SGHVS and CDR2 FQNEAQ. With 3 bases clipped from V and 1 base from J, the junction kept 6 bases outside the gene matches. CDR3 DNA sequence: TGTGCCAGCAGCTTTCCGGGACAGCCTTCCTACGAGCAGTACTTC. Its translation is CASSFPGQPSYEQYF.

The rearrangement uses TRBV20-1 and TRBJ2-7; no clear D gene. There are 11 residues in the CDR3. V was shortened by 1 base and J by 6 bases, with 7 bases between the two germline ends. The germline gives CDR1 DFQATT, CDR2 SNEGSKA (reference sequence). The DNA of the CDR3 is TGCAGTGCTAGAGTTGTGGGCGAGCAGTACTTC. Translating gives CSARVVGEQYF.

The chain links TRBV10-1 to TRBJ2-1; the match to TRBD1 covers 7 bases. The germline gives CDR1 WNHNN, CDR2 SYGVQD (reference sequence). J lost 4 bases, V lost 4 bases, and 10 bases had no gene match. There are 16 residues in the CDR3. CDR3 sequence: CASSADRRGPYNEQFF. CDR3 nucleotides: TGCGCCAGCAGTGCGGACAGGAGAGGACCTTACAATGAGCAGTTCTTC.

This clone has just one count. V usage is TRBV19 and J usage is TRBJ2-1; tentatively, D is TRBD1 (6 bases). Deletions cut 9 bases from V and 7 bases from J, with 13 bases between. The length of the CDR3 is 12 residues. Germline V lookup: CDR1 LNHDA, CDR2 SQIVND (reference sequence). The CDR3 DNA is TGTGCCAGCTCTGTGGGGGCGAATGAGCAGTTCTTC. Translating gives CASSVGANEQFF.

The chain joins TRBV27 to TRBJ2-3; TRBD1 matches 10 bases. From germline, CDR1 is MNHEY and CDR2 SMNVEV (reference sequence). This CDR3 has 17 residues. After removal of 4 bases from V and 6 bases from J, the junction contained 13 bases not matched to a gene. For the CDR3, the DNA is TGTGCCAGCAGTTCCTTTTCCGGGACAGGGGATTTGGATACGCAGTATTTT. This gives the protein CASSSFSGTGDLDTQYF.

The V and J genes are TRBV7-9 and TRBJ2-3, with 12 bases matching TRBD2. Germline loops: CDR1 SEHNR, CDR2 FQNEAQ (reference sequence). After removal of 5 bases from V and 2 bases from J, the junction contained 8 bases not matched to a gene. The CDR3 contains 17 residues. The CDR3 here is CASSPRLAGELTDTQYF. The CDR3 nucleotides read TGTGCCAGCAGCCCAAGACTAGCGGGGGAACTCACAGATACGCAGTATTTT.

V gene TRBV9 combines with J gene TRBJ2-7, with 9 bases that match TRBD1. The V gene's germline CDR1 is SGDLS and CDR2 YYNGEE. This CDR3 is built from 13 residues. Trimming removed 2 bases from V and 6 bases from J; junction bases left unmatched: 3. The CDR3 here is CASSVVTGGEQYF. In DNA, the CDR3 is TGTGCCAGCAGCGTCGTGACAGGGGGCGAGCAGTACTTC.

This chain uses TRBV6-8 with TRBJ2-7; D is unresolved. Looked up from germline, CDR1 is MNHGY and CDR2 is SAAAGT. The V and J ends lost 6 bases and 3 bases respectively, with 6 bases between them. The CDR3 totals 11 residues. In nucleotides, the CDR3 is TGTGCCAGCAGACTCCTCTACGAGCAGTACTTC. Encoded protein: CASRLLYEQYF.

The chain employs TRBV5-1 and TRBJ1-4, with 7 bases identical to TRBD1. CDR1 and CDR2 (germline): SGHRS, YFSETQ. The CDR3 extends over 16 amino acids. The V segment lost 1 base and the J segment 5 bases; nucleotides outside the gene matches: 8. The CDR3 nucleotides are TGCGCCAGCAGCTTGCAACCGACAGGGACAAATGAAAAACTGTTTTTT. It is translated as CASSLQPTGTNEKLFF.